This TCR beta chain derives from a study of control samples from healthy donors and cancer patients. Method: immunoSEQ multiplex PCR; TCRdb's copy keeps in-frame clones and lacks some. The data hold under 130,000 clones, with about 80% observed a single time. There are 14 residues in the CDR3. Germline CDR1 reads LGHNT; CDR2 reads FRNRAP. V was clipped by 5 bases and J by 8 bases, with 15 bases between them. The TCR originated in a woman between 50 and 59 years old in good health. The chain couples TRBV12-5 to TRBJ2-2, with D possibly matching TRBD2 (6 bases). The sample taken for sequencing was blood. The CDR3: CASGMDYFLGELFF. CDR3 sequence (DNA): TGTGCTAGTGGTATGGACTATTTTTTGGGGGAGCTGTTTTTT.